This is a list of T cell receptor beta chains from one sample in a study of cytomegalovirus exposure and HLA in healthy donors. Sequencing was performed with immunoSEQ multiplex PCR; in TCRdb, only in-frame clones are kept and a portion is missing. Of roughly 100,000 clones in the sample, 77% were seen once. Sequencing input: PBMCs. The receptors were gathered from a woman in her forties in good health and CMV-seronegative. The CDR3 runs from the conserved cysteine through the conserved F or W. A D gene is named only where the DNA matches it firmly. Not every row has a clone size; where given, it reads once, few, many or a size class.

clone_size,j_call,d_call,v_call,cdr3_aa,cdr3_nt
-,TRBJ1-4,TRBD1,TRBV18,CASSPSTGSTTNEKLFF,TGTGCCAGCTCACCATCGACAGGGTCTACAACTAATGAAAAACTGTTTTTT
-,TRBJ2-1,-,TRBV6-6,CASSYWQGNNEQFF,TGTGCCAGCAGTTACTGGCAGGGCAACAATGAGCAGTTCTTC
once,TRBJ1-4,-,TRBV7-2,CASSTRQPNEKLFF,TGTGCCAGCAGCACTCGACAGCCAAATGAAAAACTGTTTTTT
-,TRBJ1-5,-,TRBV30,CAWSVPGNSNQPQHF,TGTGCCTGGAGTGTACCGGGTAATAGCAATCAGCCCCAGCATTTT
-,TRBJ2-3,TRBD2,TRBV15,CATSRGSDSGGGDTQYF,TGTGCCACCAGCAGAGGGTCTGATAGCGGGGGGGGAGATACGCAGTATTTT
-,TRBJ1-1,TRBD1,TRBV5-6,CASSEGQGWITEAFF,TGTGCCAGCAGCGAAGGACAGGGGTGGATCACTGAAGCTTTCTTT
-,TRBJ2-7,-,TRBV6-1,CASSEVTGTYEQYF,TGTGCCAGCAGTGAAGTAACAGGCACCTACGAGCAGTACTTC
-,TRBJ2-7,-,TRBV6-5,CASSYGRQGSYEQYF,TGTGCCAGCAGTTACGGGCGGCAGGGCTCCTACGAGCAGTACTTC
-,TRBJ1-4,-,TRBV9,CASSVGPGNEKLFF,TGTGCCAGCAGCGTAGGCCCCGGTAATGAAAAACTGTTTTTT
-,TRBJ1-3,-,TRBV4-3,CASSQAQESGNTIYF,TGCGCCAGCAGCCAAGCGCAGGAATCTGGAAACACCATATATTTT
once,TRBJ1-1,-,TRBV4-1,CASSLNRGAEAFF,TGCGCCAGCAGCCTCAACCGGGGGGCTGAAGCTTTCTTT
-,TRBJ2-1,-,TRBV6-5,CASRAGTPSYNEQFF,TGTGCCAGCAGAGCCGGGACTCCCTCCTACAATGAGCAGTTCTTC
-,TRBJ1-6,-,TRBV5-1,CASDRGDHNSPLHF,TGCGCCAGCGACCGGGGGGACCATAATTCACCCCTCCACTTT
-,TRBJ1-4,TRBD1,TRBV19,CASSPSPGQGIEKLFF,TGTGCCAGTAGTCCCTCACCGGGACAGGGGATTGAAAAACTGTTTTTT
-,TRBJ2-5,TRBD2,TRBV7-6,CASSSGGAAAETQYF,TGTGCCAGCAGTTCCGGGGGGGCGGCGGCGGAGACCCAGTACTTC
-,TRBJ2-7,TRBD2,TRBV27,CASTDRLAGGEQYF,TGTGCCAGCACTGACCGACTAGCGGGGGGCGAGCAGTACTTC
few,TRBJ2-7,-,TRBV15,CATSTPPSYEQYF,TGTGCCACCAGCACCCCTCCGTCCTACGAGCAGTACTTC
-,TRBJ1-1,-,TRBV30,CAWSVMRGVEAFF,TGTGCCTGGAGTGTAATGCGGGGTGTTGAAGCTTTCTTT
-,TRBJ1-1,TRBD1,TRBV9,CASSGNRGNTEAFF,TGTGCCAGCAGCGGTAACAGGGGAAACACTGAAGCTTTCTTT
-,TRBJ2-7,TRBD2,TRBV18,CASSPDPSGAYEQYF,TGTGCCAGCTCACCAGACCCTAGCGGGGCCTACGAGCAGTACTTC